Listed here are 23 T cell receptor beta chains from one sample, sequenced in a study of cytomegalovirus exposure and HLA in healthy donors. PCR amplification relied on 60 Vbeta primers (plus 13 Jbeta primers). Method: immunoSEQ multiplex PCR; TCRdb's copy keeps in-frame clones and lacks some. Of roughly 190,000 clones detected, approximately 86% appear once; the ten largest clones hold 1.5% to 2%. Sequenced: PBMCs. Every receptor here comes from a woman under 30 in good health and CMV-seronegative.

The genes are TRBV30 and TRBJ1-2; D ambiguous. From germline, CDR1 is GTSNPN and CDR2 SVGIG (reference sequence). The CDR3 consists of 12 residues. Trimming left V 0 bases short and J 13 bases short, with 15 bases between. The CDR3 is CAWSVVGSTITF. DNA of the CDR3: TGTGCCTGGAGTGTGGTTGGGTCTACTATCACCTTC. Looking up the rest from reference TRBV30 and TRBJ1-2 gives the full variable domain: SQTIHQWPATLVQPVGSPLSLECTVEGTSNPNLYWYRQAAGRGLQLLFYSVGIGQISSEVPQNLSASRPQDRQFILSSKKLLLSDSGFYLCAWSVVGSTITFGSGTRLTVV.

This chain connects TRBV5-1 to TRBJ2-3; D gene uncertain. In germline, CDR1 is SGHRS, CDR2 YFSETQ. The CDR3 consists of 15 residues. V was cut by 3 bases and J by 2 bases, with 13 bases left in between. The CDR3 loop is CASSSDSPNTDTQYF. Here the CDR3 DNA reads TGCGCCAGCAGCTCCGACTCACCCAACACAGATACGCAGTATTTT.

The CDR3 DNA reads as TGCGCCAGCAGCTTACAGGGGGCGTCGTATCAGCCCCAGCATTTT. It is translated as CASSLQGASYQPQHF. The V call is TRBV5-1, the J call TRBJ1-5, with 9 bases lining up with TRBD1. V shed 2 bases and J 5 bases; nucleotides not matched to a gene: 5. This CDR3 region has 15 residues. CDR1 is SGHRS and CDR2 is YFSETQ in the germline V gene.

The V gene is TRBV28, the J gene TRBJ2-4; maybe TRBD2 (6 bases). This CDR3 comprises 14 residues. V lost 4 bases and J lost 4, with 11 bases in between. Germline V gene sequence: CDR1 MDHEN, CDR2 SYDVKM. In DNA form, the CDR3 reads TGTGCCAGCAGTTCCGCGGGGAAGAAAAACATTCAGTACTTC. Residues: CASSSAGKKNIQYF.

There are a few counts of this clone. The chain links TRBV4-1 to TRBJ2-1; the match to TRBD2 covers 11 bases. V lost 3 bases, J lost 3 bases, and 13 bases stayed unmatched. This CDR3 contains 19 residues. CDR1 and CDR2 from the germline V gene are MGHRA and YSYEKL. Here the CDR3 reads CASSHLRYGSGRVYNEQFF. DNA of the CDR3: TGCGCCAGCAGCCACCTGCGATATGGTAGCGGGAGGGTCTACAATGAGCAGTTCTTC.

The rearrangement uses TRBV5-4 and TRBJ2-3; 11 bases are a match to TRBD2. Germline values: CDR1 SGHNT, CDR2 YYREEE (reference sequence). This CDR3 region has 16 residues. J lost 3 bases, V lost 0 bases, and 3 bases had no gene match. The CDR3 DNA is TGTGCCAGCAGCTTGGAGCCTAGCGGGGGGACAGATACGCAGTATTTT. Its translation: CASSLEPSGGTDTQYF.

The genes are TRBV15 and TRBJ1-2; D is unresolved. The CDR3 extends over 15 amino acids. Trimming stripped 0 bases from V and 1 base from J, with 9 bases between. CDR1 LNHNV and CDR2 YYDKDF come from the germline V gene (reference sequence). CDR3 amino acids: CATSRDMGDNYGYTF. The DNA for the CDR3 is TGTGCCACCAGCAGAGATATGGGAGATAACTATGGCTACACCTTC.

This chain joins TRBV13 and TRBJ1-1; no firm D call. CDR1 is PRHDT and CDR2 is FYEKMQ in the germline V gene (reference sequence). Trimming removed 1 base from V and 2 bases from J, with 5 bases in between. This CDR3 is 13 amino acids long. CDR3 loop: CASSLESNTEAFF. Here the CDR3 DNA reads TGTGCCAGCAGCTTAGAGAGTAACACTGAAGCTTTCTTT.

The rearrangement uses TRBV11-1 and TRBJ2-7; a weak D match, TRBD1 (5 bases). The CDR3 sequence is 11 residues long. The germline V gene has CDR1 SGHAT and CDR2 FQDESV (reference sequence). Trimming shortened V by 5 bases and J by 6 bases, and 8 bases separated the two germline ends. This chain's CDR3 is CASSLRGEQYF. CDR3 DNA: TGTGCCAGCAGCCTTAGGGGCGAGCAGTACTTC.

The chain uses TRBV30 and TRBJ2-5; 7 bases map to TRBD1. The trim removed 0 bases at V and 5 bases at J, leaving 9 bases unmatched. The CDR3 totals 15 residues. The germline CDR1 and CDR2 sequences are GTSNPN and SVGIG (reference sequence). DNA for the CDR3: TGTGCCTGGAGTGTAAATGGACAGGCCGGGGAGACCCAGTACTTC. Translating it yields CAWSVNGQAGETQYF.

The chain carries TRBV7-3 and TRBJ2-1; a weak D match, TRBD2 (5 bases). V lost 4 bases, J lost 8 bases, and 12 bases lay in between. The CDR3 extends over 13 amino acids. CDR1 and CDR2 (germline): SGHTA, FQGTGA. Here the CDR3 reads CASSSRGGDEQFF. Written as DNA, the CDR3 is TGTGCCAGCAGCTCCCGAGGAGGAGATGAGCAGTTCTTC.

The rearrangement links TRBV6-1 to TRBJ2-3; the D gene is possibly TRBD2 (6 bases). Trimming cost V 6 bases and J 0 bases, with 16 bases left between them. The germline gives CDR1 MNHNS, CDR2 SASEGT. The CDR3 totals 16 residues. The CDR3 loop is CASRERRGLSTDTQYF. The CDR3 nucleotides read TGTGCCAGCAGGGAAAGGCGGGGATTAAGCACAGATACGCAGTATTTT.

This chain connects TRBV7-9 to TRBJ1-2; 7 positions agree with TRBD1. With V trimmed by 4 bases and J by 6 bases, 14 bases remained unmatched. CDR1 SEHNR and CDR2 FQNEAQ come from the germline V gene (reference sequence). CDR3 length: 16 amino acids. The CDR3 region has the DNA TGTGCCAGCAGCTCCCCGGGCCCCGGGAGGGGGCATGGCTACACCTTC. This codes for CASSSPGPGRGHGYTF.

The chain carries TRBV7-3 and TRBJ2-6, with D uncertain. The CDR3 covers 15 residues. CDR1 is SGHTA, CDR2 FQGTGA, per germline. V was clipped by 2 bases and J by 2 bases, with 7 bases between them. For the CDR3, the DNA is TGTGCCAGCAGCTTAGTTCAGGCTGGGGCCAACGTCCTGACTTTC. This codes for CASSLVQAGANVLTF.

The chain joins TRBV7-6 to TRBJ2-5; D unresolved. Trimming removed 1 base at V and 1 base at J, with 7 bases between. This CDR3 has 14 residues. Per the germline V gene, CDR1 is SGHVS and CDR2 is FNYEAQ. This CDR3 is CASSLERGQETQYF. The CDR3 DNA reads as TGTGCCAGCAGCTTAGAGCGCGGCCAAGAGACCCAGTACTTC.

V gene TRBV27 combines with J gene TRBJ2-7; 11 bases fit TRBD2. Germline values: CDR1 MNHEY, CDR2 SMNVEV (reference sequence). The J segment lost 12 bases and the V segment lost 4 bases, leaving 17 bases of the junction unmatched. The CDR3 extends over 16 amino acids. The CDR3 DNA sequence: TGTGCCAGCAGTTACCGGCTAGCGGGGGGCCCATATAGCCTGTACTTC. Its protein product is CASSYRLAGGPYSLYF.

The chain combines TRBV7-3 with TRBJ2-2; 9 bases agree with TRBD1. V lost 5 bases, J lost 4 bases, and 8 bases stayed unmatched. CDR1 and CDR2 from the germline V gene are SGHTA and FQGTGA. The CDR3 totals 16 residues. This CDR3 reads CASSRGGTGPTGELFF. The CDR3, as DNA: TGTGCCAGCAGCCGAGGGGGGACAGGGCCCACCGGGGAGCTGTTTTTT.

The chain links TRBV7-9 to TRBJ2-3, with a weak D call TRBD2 (7 bases). Germline values: CDR1 SEHNR, CDR2 FQNEAQ (reference sequence). The CDR3 has 15 residues. Trimming removed 2 bases at V and 3 bases at J, with 12 bases between. CDR3 in amino acids: CASSLFAGATDTQYF. The CDR3 coding sequence is TGTGCCAGCAGCTTATTCGCGGGGGCGACAGATACGCAGTATTTT.

The chain recombines TRBV7-2 with TRBJ1-4; no clear D gene. Germline CDR1 and CDR2: SGHTA and FQGNSA. V was clipped by 3 bases and J by 0 bases, with 5 bases between them. This CDR3 spans 14 amino acids. The CDR3 loop is CASSFSTTNEKLFF. The CDR3, as DNA: TGTGCCAGCAGCTTCAGTACAACTAATGAAAAACTGTTTTTT. The whole variable domain, filled in from reference TRBV7-2 and TRBJ1-4, reads GAGVSQSPSNKVTEKGKDVELRCDPISGHTALYWYRQSLGQGLEFLIYFQGNSAPDKSGLPSDRFSAERTGGSVSTLTIQRTQQEDSAVYLCASSFSTTNEKLFFGSGTQLSVL.

The J gene is TRBJ1-1, the V gene TRBV29-1; TRBD1 is a possible D gene (6 bases). CDR1 is SQVTM and CDR2 is ANQGSEA in the germline V gene. The CDR3 runs 16 residues. V was pared by 4 bases and J by 0 bases, with 18 bases between. CDR3 in DNA: TGCAGCGTTGGAGGGCAGCCACACAGGGTGAACACTGAAGCTTTCTTT. Its protein is CSVGGQPHRVNTEAFF.

The chain is built from TRBV2 and TRBJ2-2, with D possibly matching TRBD2 (6 bases). The V end was cut by 4 bases, the J end by 2 bases, with 14 bases between. Germline lookup yields CDR1 SNHLY and CDR2 FYNNEI. This CDR3 has 16 amino acids. CDR3 sequence (DNA): TGTGCCAGCAGTGGGTCGGGAGAAATTAACACCGGGGAGCTGTTTTTT. This codes for CASSGSGEINTGELFF.

The chain combines TRBV19 with TRBJ1-1, with D maybe TRBD1 (6 bases). Trimming left V 3 bases short and J 0 bases short, with 14 bases between. This CDR3 has 16 residues. CDR1 and CDR2 from the germline V gene are LNHDA and SQIVND (reference sequence). CDR3 in DNA: TGTGCCAGTAGTATTGGGGGGGGGCGGATGAACACTGAAGCTTTCTTT. Amino acids: CASSIGGGRMNTEAFF.

This chain joins TRBV5-4 and TRBJ2-5; D remains ambiguous. The V gene lost 0 bases and the J gene lost 3 bases, with 12 bases spanning the gap. The length of the CDR3 is 15 residues. Germline V gene data show CDR1 as SGHNT and CDR2 as YYREEE (reference sequence). CDR3 loop: CASSLEFGGKETQYF. CDR3 in DNA: TGTGCCAGCAGCTTGGAGTTCGGCGGCAAAGAGACCCAGTACTTC.